The entry below gives a single T cell receptor (beta chain) sequence along with its context. Its matching antigen is unknown. The data belong to a study of cytomegalovirus exposure and HLA in healthy donors. Whole-study results and caveats: The study recorded about 150 TCR beta chains that were cytomegalovirus-associated.

PCR used 60 Vbeta primers and 13 Jbeta primers. The repertoire was sequenced with immunoSEQ multiplex PCR; TCRdb's copy has only in-frame clones and lacks some. The sample yields 150,000 to 200,000 clones, around three quarters seen once. The junction had 5 bases not matched to a gene; V was cut back by 1 base and J by 5 bases. Per germline, CDR1 MNHEY and CDR2 SMNVEV (reference sequence). The CDR3 is 16 residues long. V usage is TRBV27 and J usage is TRBJ2-2; 9 nucleotides line up with TRBD1. The clonotype was recovered from a woman between 35 and 50 years old in good health and CMV-seronegative. Sequencing was done on a sample of PBMCs. CDR3 coding DNA: TGTGCCAGCAGTTTATGGGGACAGGGTAATACCGGGGAGCTGTTTTTT. Translating gives CASSLWGQGNTGELFF.